This TCR beta chain was retrieved from a study of blood T cell repertoires in COVID-19. The table came from immunoSEQ multiplex PCR; TCRdb's copy has only in-frame clones and leaves some out. The repertoire holds around 220,000 clones, with around four fifths as singletons. Germline V gene sequence: CDR1 LGHDT, CDR2 YNNKEL (reference sequence). This CDR3 contains 12 residues. Trimming shortened V by 4 bases and J by 3 bases, and 6 bases separated the two germline ends. A word on this clone: Other DNA sequences within the sample encode an identical CDR3.

The source material was peripheral blood. The chain joins TRBV3-1 (or the pseudogene TRBV3-2) to TRBJ1-2; D is uncertain. The source is a woman of 80 years or more with COVID-19, enrolled during active disease. Here the CDR3 DNA reads TGTGCCAGCAGCCCTGGAGACTATGGCTACACCTTC. The encoded protein is CASSPGDYGYTF.